A single sample gave rise to the 32 T cell receptor beta chains below, sequenced in a study of cytotoxic CD8 clonotypes in ibrutinib-treated CLL. Method: immunoSEQ multiplex PCR; TCRdb's copy keeps in-frame clones and lacks some. The sample consists of 300,000 to 400,000 clones, roughly 67% of them appearing once. This material consisted of PBMCs, taken after 36 months of ibrutinib treatment. The receptors shown here come from a human donor with chronic lymphocytic leukemia.

The chain employs TRBV2 and TRBJ2-5, with TRBD2 matching 7 bases. The CDR3 length is 14 residues. Germline-derived CDR1 and CDR2 are SNHLY and FYNNEI. The V gene end was trimmed by 6 bases and the J gene end by 2 bases; junction bases not matched to a gene: 6. CDR3 region: CASSFTSAQETQYF. The CDR3 DNA reads TGTGCCAGCAGCTTCACTAGCGCACAAGAGACCCAGTACTTC.

The chain couples TRBV9 to TRBJ2-7; 8 bases are a match to TRBD1. The V gene's germline CDR1 is SGDLS and CDR2 YYNGEE. The CDR3 has 14 amino acids. Losses at the gene ends were 4 bases for V and 3 bases for J; bases not matched to a gene: 6. The CDR3 loop is CASSRAGTGYEQYF. CDR3 DNA sequence: TGTGCCAGCAGCCGGGCCGGGACAGGCTACGAGCAGTACTTC.

This clone has just a few counts. V gene TRBV28 combines with J gene TRBJ1-5, with D possibly matching TRBD1 (5 bases). Germline-derived CDR1 and CDR2 are MDHEN and SYDVKM. There are 14 residues in the CDR3. The V end was cut by 4 bases, the J end by 1 base, with 8 bases between. CDR3 sequence (DNA): TGTGCCAGCAGTTGGGGCATAAGCAATCAGCCCCAGCATTTT. Translated: CASSWGISNQPQHF.

V gene TRBV6-6 combines with J gene TRBJ1-1, with a tentative D call TRBD1 (6 bases). Trimming removed 2 bases at V and 6 bases at J, with 16 bases between. The germline gives CDR1 MNHNY, CDR2 SVGAGI (reference sequence). The CDR3 has 15 amino acids. The CDR3 loop reads CASSYPQGNFAEAFF. The CDR3 DNA reads as TGTGCCAGCAGTTACCCCCAGGGGAATTTCGCTGAAGCTTTCTTT.

The genes are TRBV6-5 and TRBJ1-5, with TRBD1 matching 9 bases. The CDR3 consists of 13 residues. The germline V gene encodes CDR1 MNHEY and CDR2 SVGAGI. The trim removed 6 bases at V and 9 bases at J, leaving 6 bases unmatched. CDR3 in amino acids: CASRGQGLGPQHF. As DNA, the CDR3 is TGTGCCAGCAGGGGACAGGGATTAGGGCCCCAGCATTTT.

The chain has TRBV7-8 and TRBJ1-2; 8 bases fit TRBD1. The J segment lost 7 bases and the V segment lost 3 bases, leaving 4 bases of the junction unmatched. The CDR3 covers 13 residues. Germline V gene sequence: CDR1 SGHVS, CDR2 FQNEAQ. The CDR3 loop reads CASSLDREVGYTF. In nucleotides, the CDR3 is TGTGCCAGCAGCTTGGACAGGGAGGTTGGCTACACCTTC.

The rearrangement links TRBV10-3 to TRBJ2-1, with D possibly TRBD1 on 5 matching bases. CDR1 and CDR2 (germline): ENHRY, SYGVKD. This CDR3 has 14 amino acids. V lost 6 bases, J lost 6 bases, and 15 bases lay in between. For the CDR3, the DNA is TGTGCCATCAGCGACAGCTGGCTAACCAATGAGCAGTTCTTC. Translating gives CAISDSWLTNEQFF.

V gene TRBV28 combines with J gene TRBJ2-7; 10 bases map to TRBD2. This CDR3 is built from 15 residues. Trimming at V came to 5 bases and at J to 2 bases, leaving 6 bases not matched to a gene. Looked up from germline, CDR1 is MDHEN and CDR2 is SYDVKM. CDR3 in DNA: TGTGCCAGCAGTCCCACCCTAGCGGGAGCCTACGAGCAGTACTTC. Residues: CASSPTLAGAYEQYF.

The chain links TRBV5-1 to TRBJ1-1; 9 bases agree with TRBD1. CDR1 and CDR2 (germline): SGHRS, YFSETQ. Trimming cost V 4 bases and J 1 base; bases outside gene matches: 2. This CDR3 contains 14 residues. CDR3 DNA sequence: TGCGCCAGCAGCCGACAGGGGGGGAACACTGAAGCTTTCTTT. Translation gives CASSRQGGNTEAFF.

V gene TRBV7-3 combines with J gene TRBJ2-2; D is unresolved. V lost 2 bases to trimming and J lost 4 bases, with 8 bases between them. The germline V gene has CDR1 SGHTA and CDR2 FQGTGA. The CDR3 sequence is 14 residues long. CDR3 nucleotides: TGTGCCAGCAGCTTACGGAGTTCCACCGGGGAGCTGTTTTTT. This sequence encodes CASSLRSSTGELFF. The variable domain in full, completed from reference TRBV7-3 and TRBJ2-2, reads GAGVSQTPSNKVTEKGKYVELRCDPISGHTALYWYRQSLGQGPEFLIYFQGTGAADDSGLPNDRFFAVRPEGSVSTLKIQRTERGDSAVYLCASSLRSSTGELFFGEGSRLTVL.

This rearrangement joins TRBV5-5 to TRBJ1-2; 7 bases agree with TRBD1. The ends lost 0 bases at V and 5 bases at J; junction bases unmatched: 10. The length of the CDR3 is 16 residues. Germline V gene lookup returns CDR1 SGHKS and CDR2 YYEKEE (reference sequence). The CDR3 DNA is TGTGCCAGCAGCTTGGCTTACTCGACAGGGTCTTATGGCTACACCTTC. Its protein product is CASSLAYSTGSYGYTF.

The chain has TRBV6-5 and TRBJ1-1; the D gene is possibly TRBD1 (6 bases). The CDR3 has 15 residues. Trimming pared 6 bases from V and 2 bases from J, leaving 16 bases between. Germline loops: CDR1 MNHEY, CDR2 SVGAGI. The CDR3 coding sequence is TGTGCCAGCAGCGCCTCCGGACAGCTTAACACTGAAGCTTTCTTT. This gives the protein CASSASGQLNTEAFF.

The V and J genes are TRBV7-8 and TRBJ1-6; D call uncertain. The CDR3 covers 15 residues. Germline V lookup: CDR1 SGHVS, CDR2 FQNEAQ. The V gene lost 1 base and the J gene lost 7 bases, with 11 bases spanning the gap. The CDR3 region is CASSLVPPGNSPLHF. In DNA, the CDR3 is TGTGCCAGCAGCTTAGTCCCCCCGGGCAATTCACCCCTCCACTTT.

The chain has TRBV7-2 and TRBJ2-7; 7 nucleotides agree with TRBD2. The CDR3 covers 12 residues. Trimming took 5 bases from V and 3 from J; bases not matched to a gene: 1. Germline loops: CDR1 SGHTA, CDR2 FQGNSA. CDR3 protein: CASSPSGYEQYF. As DNA, the CDR3 is TGTGCCAGCAGCCCTAGCGGCTACGAGCAGTACTTC.

The chain uses TRBV13 and TRBJ2-7, with D unresolved. The CDR3 extends over 12 amino acids. V was clipped by 5 bases and J by 7 bases, with 12 bases between them. The germline V gene encodes CDR1 PRHDT and CDR2 FYEKMQ (reference sequence). The CDR3, as DNA: TGTGCCAGCAGCCCCGGACGGAGTGAGCAGTACTTC. This encodes CASSPGRSEQYF. Full variable domain (missing parts from reference TRBV13 and TRBJ2-7): AAGVIQSPRHLIKEKRETATLKCYPIPRHDTVYWYQQGPGQDPQFLISFYEKMQSDKGSIPDRFSAQQFSDYHSELNMSSLELGDSALYFCASSPGRSEQYFGPGTRLTVT.

The J gene is TRBJ1-4, the V gene TRBV7-9; D is unresolved. CDR3 length: 16 amino acids. Per germline, CDR1 SEHNR and CDR2 FQNEAQ (reference sequence). V was pared by 0 bases and J by 8 bases, with 16 bases between. In DNA, the CDR3 is TGTGCCAGCAGCTTAGCGAGTGCCCTACGTCGGGAAAAACTGTTTTTT. It encodes CASSLASALRREKLFF.

J is TRBJ2-1 and V is TRBV7-3; D might be TRBD2 (5 bases). There are 13 residues in the CDR3. The germline V gene encodes CDR1 SGHTA and CDR2 FQGTGA. The germline V and J ends were trimmed by 4 bases and 8 bases, with 12 bases remaining between them. CDR3 sequence reads: CASSSTERDEQFF. The CDR3, as DNA: TGTGCCAGCAGCTCTACCGAGAGGGATGAGCAGTTCTTC.

This clone was counted between two and nine times. J is TRBJ2-7 and V is TRBV5-1; 9 bases are a match to TRBD1. The CDR3 has 14 amino acids. J was trimmed by 7 bases and V by 4 bases; bases with no gene match: 9. Germline CDR1 reads SGHRS; CDR2 reads YFSETQ. Written as DNA, the CDR3 is TGCGCCAGCAGCCCGAGGACAGGGGTGGGAGAGCAGTACTTC. It translates to CASSPRTGVGEQYF. The variable domain in full, completed from reference TRBV5-1 and TRBJ2-7, reads KAGVTQTPRYLIKTRGQQVTLSCSPISGHRSVSWYQQTPGQGLQFLFEYFSETQRNKGNFPGRFSGRQFSNSRSEMNVSTLELGDSALYLCASSPRTGVGEQYFGPGTRLTVT.

The sample holds one count of this clone. J is TRBJ1-4 and V is TRBV2; 7 bases match TRBD1. J lost 3 bases, V lost 6 bases, and 1 base had no gene match. Germline-derived CDR1 and CDR2 are SNHLY and FYNNEI. This CDR3 has 13 residues. DNA for the CDR3: TGTGCCAGCAGGACAGGGCCTAATGAAAAACTGTTTTTT. Encoded protein: CASRTGPNEKLFF.

The genes are TRBV9 and TRBJ2-7, with D tentatively TRBD1 (7 bases). Germline V gene lookup returns CDR1 SGDLS and CDR2 YYNGEE. The CDR3 length is 13 residues. Trimming pared 7 bases from V and 2 bases from J, leaving 13 bases between. The CDR3 here is CASRRGLTYEQYF. The CDR3 nucleotides read TGTGCCAGCCGGAGGGGGCTAACCTACGAGCAGTACTTC.

The rearrangement joins TRBV28 to TRBJ2-4; TRBD2 matches 16 bases. Trimming removed 2 bases from V and 4 bases from J; junction bases left unmatched: 8. Germline CDR1 is MDHEN and CDR2 is SYDVKM. CDR3 size: 19 residues. The CDR3 DNA follows: TGTGCCAGCAGTTTAACCGGGACTAGCGGGAGGGCATCAAAAAACATTCAGTACTTC. Translated, it gives CASSLTGTSGRASKNIQYF.

The rearrangement uses TRBV6-1 and TRBJ1-3, with D maybe TRBD1 (5 bases). V was trimmed by 0 bases and J by 8 bases, leaving 8 bases between them. This CDR3 is built from 13 residues. Germline CDR1 reads MNHNS; CDR2 reads SASEGT. The CDR3 is CASSEAQGYTIYF. The CDR3 bases are TGTGCCAGCAGTGAAGCGCAGGGTTACACCATATATTTT.

This clone was recorded a few times. The V and J genes are TRBV19 and TRBJ2-3, with 8 bases lining up with TRBD1. V trimming: 5 bases; J trimming: 2 bases; junction bases outside the gene matches: 6. Germline CDR1 reads LNHDA; CDR2 reads SQIVND (reference sequence). This CDR3 has 15 residues. The CDR3 DNA reads as TGTGCCAGTAGTCAGGGGGCTCGATCCACAGATACGCAGTATTTT. This codes for CASSQGARSTDTQYF.

The chain is built from TRBV29-1 and TRBJ2-1, with a weak D call TRBD1 (5 bases). V was trimmed by 2 bases and J by 0 bases, leaving 8 bases between them. Germline-derived CDR1 and CDR2 are SQVTM and ANQGSEA. This CDR3 has 14 amino acids. In nucleotides, the CDR3 is TGCAGCGTTGAACCCAGGGTCTCCTACAATGAGCAGTTCTTC. Protein product: CSVEPRVSYNEQFF.

This clone has a handful of counts. This chain uses TRBV11-2 with TRBJ2-5, with D perhaps given as TRBD1 or TRBD2 (5 bases each). Per germline, CDR1 SGHAT and CDR2 FQNNGV. The V end was cut by 5 bases, the J end by 7 bases, with 17 bases between. The CDR3 has 14 residues. This chain's CDR3 is CASSPGVGLGTQYF. The CDR3 DNA sequence: TGTGCCAGCAGCCCCGGGGTGGGGCTTGGGACCCAGTACTTC.

The V call is TRBV5-1, the J call TRBJ2-5; D might be TRBD1 (5 bases). V was pared by 3 bases and J by 2 bases, with 11 bases between. Germline assignment: CDR1 SGHRS and CDR2 YFSETQ. The CDR3 has 14 residues. Here the CDR3 reads CASSYDRVQETQYF. The CDR3 DNA is TGCGCCAGCAGCTACGACAGAGTACAAGAGACCCAGTACTTC.

The chain links TRBV6-5 to TRBJ1-1, with 7 bases matching TRBD1. CDR3 length: 13 amino acids. V trimming: 5 bases; J trimming: 7 bases; junction bases outside the gene matches: 7. Germline V lookup: CDR1 MNHEY, CDR2 SVGAGI. In nucleotides, the CDR3 is TGTGCCAGCAGTCCGCCGAACAGGGGTGAAGCTTTCTTT. Protein sequence: CASSPPNRGEAFF.

The chain is built from TRBV18 and TRBJ2-7; D is uncertain. Trimming took off 4 bases at V and 0 bases at J, with 7 bases between the two ends. CDR3 length equals 13 residues. Germline CDR1 and CDR2: KGHSH and LQKENI. Here the CDR3 reads CASSLRGSYEQYF. Here the CDR3 DNA reads TGTGCCAGCTCACTACGCGGCTCCTACGAGCAGTACTTC.

CDR3 sequence: CASSERTGALNQPQHF. The CDR3 bases are TGTGCCAGCAGTGAACGGACAGGGGCCCTAAATCAGCCCCAGCATTTT. The chain couples TRBV6-1 to TRBJ1-5; 9 bases agree with TRBD1. With V trimmed by 2 bases and J by 4 bases, 6 bases remained unmatched. The length of the CDR3 is 16 residues. Germline CDR1 reads MNHNS; CDR2 reads SASEGT.

This sequence joins TRBV6-5 and TRBJ1-3; D call uncertain. V was clipped by 6 bases and J by 0 bases, with 6 bases between them. Germline loops: CDR1 MNHEY, CDR2 SVGAGI. The CDR3 length is 13 residues. The CDR3 is CASRKVSGNTIYF. CDR3 DNA sequence: TGTGCCAGCAGGAAAGTCTCTGGAAACACCATATATTTT.

This clone was observed a few times. Other DNA sequences in the sample encode the same CDR3. The chain employs TRBV5-1 and TRBJ2-1; the match to TRBD2 covers 13 bases. Germline V gene sequence: CDR1 SGHRS, CDR2 YFSETQ. The CDR3 loop spans 14 amino acids. With 0 bases clipped from V and 9 bases from J, the junction kept 0 bases outside the gene matches. Here the CDR3 DNA reads TGCGCCAGCAGCTTGGGACTAGCGGGAGGTGAGCAGTTCTTC. Encoded protein: CASSLGLAGGEQFF.

CDR3 sequence reads: CASSRGAGYEQYF. Written as DNA, the CDR3 is TGTGCCAGCAGCAGGGGGGCAGGCTACGAGCAGTACTTC. This rearrangement joins TRBV5-6 to TRBJ2-7; either TRBD1 or TRBD2 may supply D (6 bases each). Germline-derived CDR1 and CDR2 are SGHDT and YYEEEE. The V and J ends lost 4 bases and 3 bases respectively, with 11 bases between them. The CDR3 runs 13 residues.